This TCR beta chain comes out of a study of blood T cell repertoires in COVID-19. Germline V gives CDR1 DFQATT, CDR2 SNEGSKA (reference sequence). The CDR3 is 10 residues long. The V end was cut by 6 bases, the J end by 3 bases, with 4 bases between. Here immunoSEQ multiplex PCR was the method, and the copy in TCRdb shows in-frame clones only, minus some. Among some 110,000 clones listed, approximately 82% were seen once. This receptor was identified in a man in his 70s with active or convalescent COVID-19. The chain has TRBV20-1 and TRBJ2-3, with D hard to call. Source material: peripheral blood. The CDR3 loop reads CSAGTDTQYF. The CDR3, as DNA: TGCAGTGCCGGGACAGATACGCAGTATTTT.